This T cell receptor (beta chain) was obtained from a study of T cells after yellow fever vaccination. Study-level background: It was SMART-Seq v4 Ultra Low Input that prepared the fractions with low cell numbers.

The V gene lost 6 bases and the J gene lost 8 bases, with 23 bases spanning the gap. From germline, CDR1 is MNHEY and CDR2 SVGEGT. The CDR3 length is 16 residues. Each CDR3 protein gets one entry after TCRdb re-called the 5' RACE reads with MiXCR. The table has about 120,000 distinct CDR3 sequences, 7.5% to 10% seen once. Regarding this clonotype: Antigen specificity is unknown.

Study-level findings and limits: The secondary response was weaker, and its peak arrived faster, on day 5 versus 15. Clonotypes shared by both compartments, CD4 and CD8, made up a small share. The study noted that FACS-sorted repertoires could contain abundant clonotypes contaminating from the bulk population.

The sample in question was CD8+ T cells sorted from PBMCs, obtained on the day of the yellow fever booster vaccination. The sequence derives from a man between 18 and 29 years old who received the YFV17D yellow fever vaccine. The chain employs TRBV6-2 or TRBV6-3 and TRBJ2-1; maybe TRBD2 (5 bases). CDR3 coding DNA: TGTGCCAGCAGGCTTGACTATTTCTTAGGTCGGTATGAGCAGTTCTTC. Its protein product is CASRLDYFLGRYEQFF.